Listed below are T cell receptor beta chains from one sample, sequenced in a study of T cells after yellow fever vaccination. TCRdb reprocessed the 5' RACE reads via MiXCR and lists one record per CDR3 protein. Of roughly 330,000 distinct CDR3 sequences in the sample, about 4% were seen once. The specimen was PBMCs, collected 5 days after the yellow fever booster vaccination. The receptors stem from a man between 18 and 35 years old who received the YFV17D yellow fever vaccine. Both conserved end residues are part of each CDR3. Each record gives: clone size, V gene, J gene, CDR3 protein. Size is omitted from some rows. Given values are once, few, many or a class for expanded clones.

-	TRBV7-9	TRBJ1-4	CASSFGVWEKLFF
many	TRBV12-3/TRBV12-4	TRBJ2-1	CASSSGAMGNEQFF
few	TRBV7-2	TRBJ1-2	CASSFMRGHGYTF
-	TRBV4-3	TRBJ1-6	CASSQESGVYNSPLHF
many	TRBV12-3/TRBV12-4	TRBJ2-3	CASSWFGGGAVDTQYF
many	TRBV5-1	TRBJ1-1	CASSLQPGRTAGTEAFF
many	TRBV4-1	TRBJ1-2	CASSQDSPGYTF
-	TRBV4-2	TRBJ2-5	CASSPNRGGGGETQYF
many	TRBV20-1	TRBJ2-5	CSARDGRLRETQYF
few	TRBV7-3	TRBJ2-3	CASSLGSADTQYF
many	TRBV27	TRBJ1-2	CASRQGAGGYTF
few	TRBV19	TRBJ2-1	CASSKYGRGGGRYNEQFF
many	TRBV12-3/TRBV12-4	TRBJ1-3	CASSSPGTSGNTIYF
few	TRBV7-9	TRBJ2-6	CASSLKSGANVLTF
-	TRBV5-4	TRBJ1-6	CAFAAWFPDSPLHF
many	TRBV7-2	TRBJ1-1	CASSPYKNTEAFF
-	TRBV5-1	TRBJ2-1	CASSFASGGAEYNEQFF
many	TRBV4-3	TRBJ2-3	CASSQIPSGGWSTDTQYF
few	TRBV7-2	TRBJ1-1	CASSFAGSFRMDTEAFF
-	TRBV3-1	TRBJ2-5	CASSQVHLYQETQYF
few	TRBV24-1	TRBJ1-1	CATSEPPFDSNTEAFF
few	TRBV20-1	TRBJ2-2	CSAPVGAGALNTGELFF
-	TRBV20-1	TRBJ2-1	CSGQGYDEQFF
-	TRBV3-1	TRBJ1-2	CASSLNWEGGGYTF
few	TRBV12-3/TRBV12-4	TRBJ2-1	CASSPRDRRGSEQFF
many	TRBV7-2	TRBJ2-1	CASSLPAGGGEQFF
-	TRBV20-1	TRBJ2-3	CGMGGGAPDTQYF
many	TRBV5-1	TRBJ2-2	CASTIISSSRAASGELFF
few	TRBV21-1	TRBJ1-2	CASSKVGPSRSTNYGYTF
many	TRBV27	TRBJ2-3	CASSRKGLGTSGSTDTQYF
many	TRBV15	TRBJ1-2	CATSKRGQVYGYTF
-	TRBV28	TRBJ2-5	CASSLPGRGVQETQYF
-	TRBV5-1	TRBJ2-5	CASSLTITRGSGTQYF
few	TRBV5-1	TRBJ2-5	CASAVRGLETQYF
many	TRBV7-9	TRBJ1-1	CASSVNRGTEAFF
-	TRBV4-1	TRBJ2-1	CASSQGPSSGLYNEQFF